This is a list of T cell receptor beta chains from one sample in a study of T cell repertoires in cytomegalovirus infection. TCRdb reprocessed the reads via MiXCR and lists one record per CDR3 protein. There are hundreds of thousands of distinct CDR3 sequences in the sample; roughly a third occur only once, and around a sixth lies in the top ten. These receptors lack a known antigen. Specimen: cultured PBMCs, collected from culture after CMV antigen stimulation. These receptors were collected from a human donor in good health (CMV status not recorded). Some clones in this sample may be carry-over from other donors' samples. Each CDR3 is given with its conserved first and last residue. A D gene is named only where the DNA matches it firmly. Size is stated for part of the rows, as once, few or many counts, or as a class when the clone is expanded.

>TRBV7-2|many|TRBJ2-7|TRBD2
TGTGCCAGCAGCTTAGAGGGCGGGAGGGCCTTCGAGCAGTACTTC
CASSLEGGRAFEQYF
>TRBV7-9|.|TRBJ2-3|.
TGTGCCAGCAGCCGTTTGATCTCTGGGGAAGATACGCGGTATTTT
CASSRLISGEDTRYF
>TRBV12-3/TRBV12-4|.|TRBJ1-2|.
TGTGCCAGCACCTCGGACCCCTGGGATGGCTACACCTTC
CASTSDPWDGYTF
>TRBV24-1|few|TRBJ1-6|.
TGTGCCACCAGTGATTTGCCAAGGGGTGCAAATTCACCCCTCCACTTT
CATSDLPRGANSPLHF
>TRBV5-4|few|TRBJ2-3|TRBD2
TGTGCCAGCAGAGGACTAGCTGAAGATACGCAGTATTTT
CASRGLAEDTQYF
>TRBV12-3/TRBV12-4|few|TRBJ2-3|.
TGTGCCAGCAGTCCCAGACGGCCTAGCACAGATACGCAGTATTTT
CASSPRRPSTDTQYF
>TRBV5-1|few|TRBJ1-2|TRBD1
TGCGCCAGCAGCTTGGGTGGGACAGAACACTATGGCTACACCTTC
CASSLGGTEHYGYTF
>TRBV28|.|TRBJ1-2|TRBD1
TGTGCCAGCAGTTCCGGGACAGGGGCAAAGGGCTACACCTTC
CASSSGTGAKGYTF
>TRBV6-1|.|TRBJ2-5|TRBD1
TGTGCCAGCAGTGAAGCGTCCAGGGGGCGCGAGACCCAGTACTTC
CASSEASRGRETQYF
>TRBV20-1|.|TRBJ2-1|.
TGCAGTGCTAGAGATCCGTCTAGCGCCCCGTGGTCTTTCTTC
CSARDPSSAPWSFF
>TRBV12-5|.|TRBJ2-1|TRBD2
TGTGCTAGTGGCCTGATAGCGGGAGAATACAATGAGCAGTTCTTC
CASGLIAGEYNEQFF
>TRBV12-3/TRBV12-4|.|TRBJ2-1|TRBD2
TGTGCCAGCAGTTTTTGGCTAGCGGGAGACGGCATGAATCAGTTCTTC
CASSFWLAGDGMNQFF
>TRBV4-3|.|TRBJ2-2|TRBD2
TGCGCCAGCAGCCAAGCTCTTCGGCGGGGGATATCTACCGGGGAGCTGTTTTTT
CASSQALRRGISTGELFF
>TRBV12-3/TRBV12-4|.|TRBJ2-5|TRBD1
TGTGCCAGCAGCCAAGGACAGGCCCAAGAGACCCAGTACTTC
CASSQGQAQETQYF
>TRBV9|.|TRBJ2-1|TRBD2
TGTGCCAGCAGCGAGGGGGGACTAGCGGGGCCCGATGGGCAGTTCTTC
CASSEGGLAGPDGQFF
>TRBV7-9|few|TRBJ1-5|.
TGTGCCAGCAGCCCAGGTGAAAAACAGCCCCAGCATTTT
CASSPGEKQPQHF
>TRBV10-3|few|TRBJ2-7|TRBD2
TGTGCCATCAGCGAGCCCAGGGGGACTAGCACGAACTCCTACGAGCAGTACTTC
CAISEPRGTSTNSYEQYF
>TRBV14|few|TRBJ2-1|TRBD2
TGTGCCAGCAGCCAAGTAGTGAGCGGGAGGGCCTTTCTGCATGAGCAGTTCTTC
CASSQVVSGRAFLHEQFF
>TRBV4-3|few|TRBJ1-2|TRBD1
TGCGCCAGCAGCCCAGGAGGGGGGACAGCTAGCTATGGCTACACCTTC
CASSPGGGTASYGYTF
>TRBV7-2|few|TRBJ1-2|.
TGTGCCAGCAGCTTAGTTCAGGAGACAGGCTATGGCTACACCTTC
CASSLVQETGYGYTF
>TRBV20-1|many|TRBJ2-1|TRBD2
TGCAGTGCCCTGACTAGCGGGAGGGCGGATGAGCAGTTCTTC
CSALTSGRADEQFF
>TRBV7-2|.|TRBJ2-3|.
TGTGCCAGCAGCTTGGGGGTTTCTCCAGATACGCAGTATTTT
CASSLGVSPDTQYF
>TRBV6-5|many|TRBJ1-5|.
TGTGCCAGCAGGAAGGGGGGTAGCAATCAGCCCCAGCATTTT
CASRKGGSNQPQHF
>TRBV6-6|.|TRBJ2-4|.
TGTGCCAGCCAATACGGAGGCGGATTGATAGCCAAAAACATTCAGTACTTC
CASQYGGGLIAKNIQYF
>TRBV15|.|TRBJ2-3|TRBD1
TGTGCCACCAGCAGAGATCTGGGACAGGGGGCACCTAGCACAGATACGCAGTATTTT
CATSRDLGQGAPSTDTQYF
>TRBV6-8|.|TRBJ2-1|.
TGTGCCAGCAGTTCCGGTGACAGGTACAATGAGCAGTTCTTC
CASSSGDRYNEQFF
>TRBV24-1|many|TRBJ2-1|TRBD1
TGTGCCACCAGTGATTTGCATAGACAGGGCAATGAGCAGTTCTTC
CATSDLHRQGNEQFF
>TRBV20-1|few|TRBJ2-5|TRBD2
TGCAGTGCCCAGACTAGCGGGCGACAAGAGACCCAGTACTTC
CSAQTSGRQETQYF
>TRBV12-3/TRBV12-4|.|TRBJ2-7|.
TGTGCCAGCAGTTGGGGGGGCGGGAGTGGAGAGGAGCAGTACTTC
CASSWGGGSGEEQYF
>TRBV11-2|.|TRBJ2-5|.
TGTGCCAGCAGATTAGTCGGGGAGACCCAGTACTTC
CASRLVGETQYF
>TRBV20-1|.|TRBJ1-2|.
TGCAGTGGCAGCGAGGGCTCCTATGGCTACACCTTC
CSGSEGSYGYTF
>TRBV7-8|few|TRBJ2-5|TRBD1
TGTGCCAGCAGCTTAGAGGGGACAGGTCAAGAGACCCAGTACTTC
CASSLEGTGQETQYF
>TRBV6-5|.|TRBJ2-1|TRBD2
TGTGCCAGCAGTATCTTTAGCGGGAGTGGGGATGAGCAGTTCTTC
CASSIFSGSGDEQFF
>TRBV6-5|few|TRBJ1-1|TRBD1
TGTGCCAGCAGCGTGGGACAGGGGAACACTGAAGCTTTCTTT
CASSVGQGNTEAFF
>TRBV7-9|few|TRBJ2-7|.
TGTGCCAGCAGCCTTCTAGCCTACGAGCAGTACTTC
CASSLLAYEQYF
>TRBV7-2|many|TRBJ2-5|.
TGTGCCAGCAGCTTCCGCCGGCGGCAAGAGACCCAGTACTTC
CASSFRRRQETQYF
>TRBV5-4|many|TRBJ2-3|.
TGTGCCAGCAGCTTGGGACTAGAATTGCGCACAGATACGCAGTATTTT
CASSLGLELRTDTQYF
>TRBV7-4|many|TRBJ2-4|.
TGTGCCAGCAGCTTACCCCGGGGCTGCAAAAACATTCAGTACTTC
CASSLPRGCKNIQYF
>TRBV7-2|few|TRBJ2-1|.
TGTGCCAGCAGCTTACAAGCCGCGGGGGCGGATGAGCAGTTCTTC
CASSLQAAGADEQFF
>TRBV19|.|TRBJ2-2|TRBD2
TGTGCCAGTAGTATGCGGGAGGGAGCCACCGGGGAGCTGTTTTTT
CASSMREGATGELFF
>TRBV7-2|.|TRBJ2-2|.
TGTGCCAGCTTCCCCAGTGTCTCCGGGTTAGGGACCGGGGAGCTGTTTTTT
CASFPSVSGLGTGELFF
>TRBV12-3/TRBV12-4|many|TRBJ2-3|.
TGTGCCAGCAGCTTTGGGACAGATACGCAGTATTTT
CASSFGTDTQYF
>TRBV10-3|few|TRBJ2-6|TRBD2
TGTGCCATCATGCAATCGCGGGAGGGCCTTGGGGCCAACGTCCTGACTTTC
CAIMQSREGLGANVLTF
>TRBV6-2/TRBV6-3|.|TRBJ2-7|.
TGTGCCAGCAGTTCCGCAAACAGCTACGAGCAGTACTTC
CASSSANSYEQYF
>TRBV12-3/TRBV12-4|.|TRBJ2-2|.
TGTGCCAGCAGTTCCCCCCCTATGACAACGAGCACCGGGGAGCTGTTTTTT
CASSSPPMTTSTGELFF
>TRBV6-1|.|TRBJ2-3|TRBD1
TGTGCCAGCAATACAGGGGGCGCAGGCACAGATACGCAGTATTTT
CASNTGGAGTDTQYF
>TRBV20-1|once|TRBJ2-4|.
TGCAGTGCTAGTCCCTTGGCCGGGGAAAACATTCAGTACTTC
CSASPLAGENIQYF
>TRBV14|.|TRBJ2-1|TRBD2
TGTGCCAGCAGCCAAGAGGCGGGACTAGCGGGAGTTGGTGAGCAGTTCTTC
CASSQEAGLAGVGEQFF
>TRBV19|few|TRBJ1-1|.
TGTGCCACCGGCTGGGGGAACACTGAAGCTTTCTTT
CATGWGNTEAFF
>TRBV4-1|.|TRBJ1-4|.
TGCGCCAGCAGCCAAGGGGCCACCGCAACTAATGAAAAACTGTTTTTT
CASSQGATATNEKLFF
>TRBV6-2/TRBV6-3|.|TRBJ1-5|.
TGTGCCAGCAGCCCCAGAAGAACAGGGCCCGCAGTGGATCAGCCCCAGCATTTT
CASSPRRTGPAVDQPQHF
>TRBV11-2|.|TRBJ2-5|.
TGTGCCAGCACTGGGGGGGGGCTCGAGACCCAGTACTTC
CASTGGGLETQYF
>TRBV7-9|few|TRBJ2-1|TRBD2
TGTGCCAGCAGCGTACTAGCGGGAAGAACCAATGAGCAGTTCTTC
CASSVLAGRTNEQFF
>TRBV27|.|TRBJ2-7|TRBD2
TGTGCCAGCAGTTTATTGGGGGTGGGACTATACGAGCAGTACTTC
CASSLLGVGLYEQYF